This TCR beta chain was identified in a study of cytomegalovirus exposure and HLA in healthy donors. The wider study: Of all 400 or so donors who were genotyped, around 79% belonged to the Caucasian-associated ancestry cluster. The study's findings and limits: High sensitivity and specificity were reportedly achieved when the classifier diagnosed cytomegalovirus status. Association of 15,000 to 20,000 TCR beta sequences with HLA alleles was found at 0.05 false discovery rate in a later analysis. Earlier analysis looked at TCR beta V segments, and most were productive about 90% or about 30% of the time.

Comment on this clone: Its antigen is currently unknown.

PCR involved 60 Vbeta and 13 Jbeta primers. The assay was immunoSEQ multiplex PCR, and TCRdb's table has in-frame clones only and misses some. In the table there are about 140,000 clones, roughly 80% of which are singletons. The clonotype originates from a female donor in good health and CMV-seronegative. Material: PBMCs.

CDR3 DNA: TGTGCCAGCAGTCCCCTCCAGGGGACAAATTCACCCCTCCACTTT. Translation: CASSPLQGTNSPLHF. V and J are TRBV6-5 and TRBJ1-6, with D possibly TRBD1 on 6 matching bases. The germline V gene encodes CDR1 MNHEY and CDR2 SVGAGI. CDR3 length: 15 residues. The V gene lost 5 bases and the J gene lost 7 bases, with 15 bases spanning the gap.